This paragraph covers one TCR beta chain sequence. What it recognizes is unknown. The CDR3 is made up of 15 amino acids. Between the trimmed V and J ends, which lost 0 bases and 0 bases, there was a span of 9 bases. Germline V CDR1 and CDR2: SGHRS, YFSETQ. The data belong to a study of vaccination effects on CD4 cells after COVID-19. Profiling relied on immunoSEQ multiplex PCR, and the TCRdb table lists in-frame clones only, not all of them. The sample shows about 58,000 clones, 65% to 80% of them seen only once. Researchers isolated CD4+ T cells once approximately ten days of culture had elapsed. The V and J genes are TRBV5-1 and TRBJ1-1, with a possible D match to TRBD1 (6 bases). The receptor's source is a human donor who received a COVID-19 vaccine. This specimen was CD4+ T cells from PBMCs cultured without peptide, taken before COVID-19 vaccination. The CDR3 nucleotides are TGCGCCAGCAGCTTGGGACAGGTCATGAACACTGAAGCTTTCTTT. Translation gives CASSLGQVMNTEAFF.